This T cell receptor (beta chain) was sequenced for a study of blood T cell repertoires in COVID-19. Looking at the study overall: Samples of COVID-19 (acute and convalescent) were obtained from the United States, Italy and Spain. T cells, B-cell-depleted T cells, or PBMCs provided the cDNA or gDNA that served as material.

The CDR3 is 10 amino acids. The germline V gene has CDR1 GTSNPN and CDR2 SVGIG (reference sequence). The germline V and J ends were trimmed by 8 bases and 10 bases, with 14 bases remaining between them. TCRdb's copy holds only in-frame clones and misses some; the assay was immunoSEQ multiplex PCR. The repertoire holds about 270,000 clones, with just under 90% as singletons. Individuals aged about 18 to 89 years were recruited from 24 US areas. Participant-given clinical history determined each cohort assignment. The chain joins TRBV30 to TRBJ1-1, with D uncertain. Source material: PBMCs or T cells enriched from blood (not recorded which). This clonotype originated in a woman aged 30 to 39 with acute COVID-19. CDR3 nucleotide sequence: TGTGCCGGAGGAGAACGTAGAGCTTTCTTT. Protein: CAGGERRAFF.